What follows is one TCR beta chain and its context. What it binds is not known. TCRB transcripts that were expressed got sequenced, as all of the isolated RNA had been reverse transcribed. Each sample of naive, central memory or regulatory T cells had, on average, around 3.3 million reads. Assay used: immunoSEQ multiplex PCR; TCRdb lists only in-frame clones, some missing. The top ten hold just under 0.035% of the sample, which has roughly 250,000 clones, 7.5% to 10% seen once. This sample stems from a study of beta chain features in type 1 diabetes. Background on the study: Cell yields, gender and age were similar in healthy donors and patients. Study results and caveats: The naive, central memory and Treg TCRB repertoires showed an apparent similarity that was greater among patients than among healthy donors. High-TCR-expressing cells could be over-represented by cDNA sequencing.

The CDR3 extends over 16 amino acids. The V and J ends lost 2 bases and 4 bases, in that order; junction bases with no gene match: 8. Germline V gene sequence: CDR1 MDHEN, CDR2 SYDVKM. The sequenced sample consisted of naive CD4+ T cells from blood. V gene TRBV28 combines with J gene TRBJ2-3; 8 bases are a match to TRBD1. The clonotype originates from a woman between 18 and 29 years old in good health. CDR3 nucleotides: TGTGCCAGCAGTTTACGGGGCAGGGGGCAGGCAGATACGCAGTATTTT. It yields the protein CASSLRGRGQADTQYF.